One sample yielded the 14 T cell receptor beta chains listed below, sequenced in a study of identical twins. TCRdb re-called the 5' RACE reads through MiXCR, storing one row per CDR3 protein. The sample yields 700,000 or so distinct CDR3 sequences, about 20% seen once. These data were also reused for a study on T cells expressing NK-cell markers.

The specimen sequenced was PBMCs. These TCRs come from a woman under 30 in good health.

This clonotype occurred many times. The V and J genes are TRBV20-1 and TRBJ2-3, with D possibly matching TRBD2 (5 bases). The CDR3 has 12 amino acids. The V and J ends lost 6 bases and 14 bases respectively, with 21 bases between them. In germline, CDR1 is DFQATT, CDR2 SNEGSKA (reference sequence). In DNA form, the CDR3 reads TGCAGTGCGGCCAAACAAAGCGGTCCGGGGTATTTT. Amino acids: CSAAKQSGPGYF.

The chain carries TRBV12-3 or TRBV12-4 and TRBJ1-2, with D perhaps matching TRBD1 (5 bases). Trimming shortened V by 1 base and J by 6 bases, and 12 bases separated the two germline ends. The CDR3 has 14 amino acids. This chain's CDR3 is CASSLDWTLNGYTF. The CDR3 nucleotides are TGTGCCAGCAGTTTAGACTGGACATTGAATGGCTACACCTTC.

V is TRBV20-1 and J is TRBJ2-5; D is unclear. Trimming removed 3 bases from V and 2 bases from J, with 7 bases in between. Germline V gives CDR1 DFQATT, CDR2 SNEGSKA (reference sequence). The CDR3 sequence is 12 residues long. The chain's CDR3 is CSARQRQETQYF. DNA for the CDR3: TGCAGTGCTAGGCAGAGACAAGAGACCCAGTACTTC.

A few counts support this clonotype. The chain couples TRBV12-3 or TRBV12-4 to TRBJ1-1, with TRBD1 as a possible D gene (6 bases). V was clipped by 6 bases and J by 6 bases, with 17 bases between them. The CDR3 extends over 14 amino acids. CDR3 amino acids: CASRNHRDTAEAFF. CDR3 DNA sequence: TGTGCCAGCAGGAACCACAGGGATACGGCTGAAGCTTTCTTT.

There are many counts of this clonotype. This sequence joins TRBV27 and TRBJ2-1, with D hard to call. CDR1 MNHEY and CDR2 SMNVEV come from the germline V gene (reference sequence). The CDR3 covers 13 residues. Trimming pared 6 bases from V and 3 bases from J, leaving 9 bases between. CDR3 in DNA: TGTGCCAGCAGCTTGCCTGGCTACAATGAGCAGTTCTTC. It codes for CASSLPGYNEQFF.

There are a few counts of this clonotype. The chain joins TRBV5-1 to TRBJ1-1; D not certain. The V gene's germline CDR1 is SGHRS and CDR2 YFSETQ. CDR3 length: 14 residues. Trimming took off 0 bases at V and 0 bases at J, with 6 bases between the two ends. The chain's CDR3 is CASSLDPVNTEAFF. Here the CDR3 DNA reads TGCGCCAGCAGCTTGGACCCGGTGAACACTGAAGCTTTCTTT.

The gene calls are TRBV4-3 and TRBJ2-7, with D perhaps matching TRBD1 (6 bases). Germline-derived CDR1 and CDR2 are LGHNA and YSLEER. The CDR3 consists of 13 residues. The V and J ends lost 0 bases and 9 bases respectively, with 12 bases between them. CDR3 in amino acids: CASSQELGAGQYF. As DNA, the CDR3 is TGCGCCAGCAGCCAAGAATTGGGGGCCGGGCAGTACTTC.

This clonotype came up a few times. This chain joins TRBV5-1 and TRBJ2-2; tentative D call: TRBD1 (6 bases). The V end was cut by 1 base, the J end by 1 base, with 8 bases between. This CDR3 is 15 amino acids long. From germline, CDR1 is SGHRS and CDR2 YFSETQ. The CDR3 region is CASSLSTGNTGELFF. The CDR3 DNA is TGCGCCAGCAGCTTGTCGACAGGGAACACCGGGGAGCTGTTTTTT.

This clonotype was detected only a few times. The chain recombines TRBV25-1 with TRBJ2-2; TRBD2 matches 10 bases. J gave up 1 base and V 7 bases, and 6 bases lay outside the gene matches. This CDR3 has 16 residues. Germline values: CDR1 MGHDK, CDR2 SYGVNS. CDR3 in DNA: TGTGCCAGCAAGGCTAGCGGGAGAGGGAACACCGGGGAGCTGTTTTTT. Amino acid sequence: CASKASGRGNTGELFF.

This clonotype was picked up many times. The chain recombines TRBV10-3 with TRBJ2-7; D not certain. Germline CDR1 reads ENHRY; CDR2 reads SYGVKD. V was cut by 3 bases and J by 6 bases, with 9 bases left in between. The CDR3 has 12 amino acids. The DNA of the CDR3 is TGTGCCATCAGTGAAGCAGTGGGCGAGCAGTACTTC. Residues: CAISEAVGEQYF.

There are a few counts of this clonotype. The chain has TRBV4-1 and TRBJ2-1, with D possibly matching TRBD1 (5 bases). The CDR3 sequence is 15 residues long. The V gene lost 0 bases and the J gene lost 7 bases, with 13 bases spanning the gap. The germline V gene encodes CDR1 MGHRA and CDR2 YSYEKL. CDR3 protein: CASSQDKARDNEQFF. CDR3 nucleotides: TGCGCCAGCAGCCAAGATAAAGCCAGGGATAATGAGCAGTTCTTC.

This chain connects TRBV20-1 to TRBJ2-7; 7 bases fit TRBD1. Trimming cost V 6 bases and J 2 bases; bases outside gene matches: 13. CDR3 size: 15 residues. Germline values: CDR1 DFQATT, CDR2 SNEGSKA (reference sequence). CDR3 protein: CSAEGGGTVTYEQYF. DNA of the CDR3: TGCAGTGCCGAAGGGGGTGGGACAGTTACCTACGAGCAGTACTTC.

V is TRBV2 and J is TRBJ2-3; D gene unclear. The CDR3 extends over 13 amino acids. Trimming pared 3 bases from V and 4 bases from J, leaving 8 bases between. Germline CDR1 SNHLY, CDR2 FYNNEI. The CDR3 sequence: CASSDPNPDTQYF. CDR3 sequence (DNA): TGTGCCAGCAGTGATCCCAACCCAGATACGCAGTATTTT.

The DNA for the CDR3 is TGTGCCAGCAGCCAAGATTTGACAAACCCCTACGAGCAGTACTTC. This encodes CASSQDLTNPYEQYF. V usage is TRBV14 and J usage is TRBJ2-7, with D unresolved. The ends were cut back, 0 bases at V and 2 bases at J, with 11 bases in the middle. The CDR3 runs 15 residues. CDR1 is SGHDN and CDR2 is FVKESK in the germline V gene.